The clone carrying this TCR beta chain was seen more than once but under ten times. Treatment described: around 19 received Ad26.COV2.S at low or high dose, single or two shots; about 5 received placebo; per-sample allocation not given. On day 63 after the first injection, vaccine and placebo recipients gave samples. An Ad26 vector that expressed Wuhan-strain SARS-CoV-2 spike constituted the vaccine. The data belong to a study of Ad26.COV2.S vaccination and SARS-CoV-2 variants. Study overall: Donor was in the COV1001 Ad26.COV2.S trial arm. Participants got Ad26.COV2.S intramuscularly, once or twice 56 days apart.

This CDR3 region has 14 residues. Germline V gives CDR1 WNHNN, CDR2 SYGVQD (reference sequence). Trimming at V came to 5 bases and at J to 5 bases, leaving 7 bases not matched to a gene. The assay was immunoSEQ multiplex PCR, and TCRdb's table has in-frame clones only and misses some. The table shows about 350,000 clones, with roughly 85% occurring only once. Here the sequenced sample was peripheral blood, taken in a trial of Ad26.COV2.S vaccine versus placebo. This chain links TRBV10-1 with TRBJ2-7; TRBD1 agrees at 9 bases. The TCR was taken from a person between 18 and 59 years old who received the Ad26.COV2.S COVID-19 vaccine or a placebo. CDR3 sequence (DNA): TGCGCCAGCAGTCGGACAGGGGAGAAGGACGAGCAGTACTTC. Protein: CASSRTGEKDEQYF.